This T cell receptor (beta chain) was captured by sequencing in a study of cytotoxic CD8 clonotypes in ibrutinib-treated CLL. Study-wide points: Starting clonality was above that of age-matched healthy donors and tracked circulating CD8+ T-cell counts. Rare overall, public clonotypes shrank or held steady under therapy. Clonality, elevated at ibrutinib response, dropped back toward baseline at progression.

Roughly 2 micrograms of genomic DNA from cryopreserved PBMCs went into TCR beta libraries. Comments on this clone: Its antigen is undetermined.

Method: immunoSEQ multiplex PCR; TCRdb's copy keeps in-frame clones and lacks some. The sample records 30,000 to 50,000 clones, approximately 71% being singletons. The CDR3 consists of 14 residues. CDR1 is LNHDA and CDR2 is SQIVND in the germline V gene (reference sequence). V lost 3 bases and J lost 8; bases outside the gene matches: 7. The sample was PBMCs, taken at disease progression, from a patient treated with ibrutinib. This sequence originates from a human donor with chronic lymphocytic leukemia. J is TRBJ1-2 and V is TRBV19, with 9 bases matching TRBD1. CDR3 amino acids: CASSIGDRERGYTF. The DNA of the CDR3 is TGTGCCAGTAGTATCGGGGACAGGGAGCGCGGCTACACCTTC. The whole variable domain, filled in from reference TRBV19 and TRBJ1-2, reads DGGITQSPKYLFRKEGQNVTLSCEQNLNHDAMYWYRQDPGQGLRLIYYSQIVNDFQKGDIAEGYSVSREKKESFPLTVTSAQKNPTAFYLCASSIGDRERGYTFGSGTRLTVV.